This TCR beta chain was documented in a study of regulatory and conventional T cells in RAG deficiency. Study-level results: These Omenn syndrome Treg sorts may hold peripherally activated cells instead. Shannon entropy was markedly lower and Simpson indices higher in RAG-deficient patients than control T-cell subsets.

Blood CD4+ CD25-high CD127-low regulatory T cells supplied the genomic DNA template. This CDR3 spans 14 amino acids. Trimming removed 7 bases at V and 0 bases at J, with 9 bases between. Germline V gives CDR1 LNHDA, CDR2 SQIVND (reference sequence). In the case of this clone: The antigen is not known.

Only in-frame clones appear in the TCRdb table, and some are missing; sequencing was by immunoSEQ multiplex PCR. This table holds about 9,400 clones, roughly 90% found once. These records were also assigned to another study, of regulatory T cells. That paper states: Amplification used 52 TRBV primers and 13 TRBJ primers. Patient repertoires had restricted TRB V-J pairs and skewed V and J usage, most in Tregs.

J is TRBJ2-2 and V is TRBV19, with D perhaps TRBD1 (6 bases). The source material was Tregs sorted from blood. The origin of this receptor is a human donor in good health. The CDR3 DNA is TGTGCCAGTAAACAGGGCCCGAACACCGGGGAGCTGTTTTTT. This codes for CASKQGPNTGELFF. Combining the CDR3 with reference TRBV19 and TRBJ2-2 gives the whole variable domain DGGITQSPKYLFRKEGQNVTLSCEQNLNHDAMYWYRQDPGQGLRLIYYSQIVNDFQKGDIAEGYSVSREKKESFPLTVTSAQKNPTAFYLCASKQGPNTGELFFGEGSRLTVL.